The 14 T cell receptor beta chains given below trace back to one sample, sequenced in a study of T-cell reconstitution after alpha-beta-depleted transplantation in children (dated by TCRdb to the mid-2010s). Libraries were prepared through PCR. Reads for this sample came from an Illumina HiSeq 2500. Molecular barcoding was employed in the preparation of TCR libraries, with unique molecular identifiers being used to normalize TCRbeta repertoire quantification. TCRdb cleaned the public reads at Q25 with fastp, built clones with MiXCR and kept in-frame beta chains. For every CDR3 protein sequence, its rows merge into one entry that carries the most common genes and DNA. This sample gives hundreds of thousands of distinct CDR3 sequences in total; 11% of them show up just once. The biggest ten clones account for 28% of the sample. The treatment or condition label on this specimen signifies: allogeneic hematopoietic cell transplantation with graft depleted of TCRalphabeta T cells and CD19 B cells.

Sequences were derived from PBMCs, sampled before TCRalphabeta/CD19-depleted stem cell transplant. The receptors come from a child younger than two with acute myeloid leukemia, due to receive a stem cell transplant.

This clonotype has a count of ten or more. The chain carries TRBV7-2 and TRBJ1-1, with 11 bases aligning to TRBD1. V lost 2 bases to trimming and J lost 1 base; unmatched junction nucleotides: 3. This CDR3 contains 16 residues. Looked up from germline, CDR1 is SGHTA and CDR2 is FQGNSA. DNA of the CDR3: TGTGCCAGCAGCTTATGGGGGACAGGGGGGAACACTGAAGCTTTCTTT. Protein: CASSLWGTGGNTEAFF.

This clonotype showed up many times. The CDR3 protein is CASSSAQGQETQYF. The CDR3 nucleotides read TGCGCCAGCAGCTCCGCGCAGGGGCAAGAGACCCAGTACTTC. The genes are TRBV5-1 and TRBJ2-5; tentatively, D is TRBD1 (6 bases). This CDR3 is built from 14 residues. Trimming pared 3 bases from V and 2 bases from J, leaving 11 bases between. Germline lookup yields CDR1 SGHRS and CDR2 YFSETQ.

With respect to this clonotype: This could be a read error, since a much larger clone is one nucleotide away. V is TRBV7-2 and J is TRBJ1-3; 9 positions agree with TRBD1. CDR1 and CDR2 (germline): SGHTA, FQGNSA. The junction had 4 bases not matched to a gene; V was cut back by 2 bases and J by 2 bases. The CDR3 covers 16 residues. CDR3 amino acids: CASSLTGTGPGNTIYF. As DNA, the CDR3 is TGTGCCAGCAGCTTAACGGGGACAGGGCCTGGAAACACCATATATTTT.

This clonotype was seen repeatedly, ten times or more. V is TRBV7-2 and J is TRBJ2-3; no clear D gene. The V end lost 3 bases, the J end lost 6 bases, and 10 bases lay between the germline ends. CDR1 and CDR2 (germline): SGHTA, FQGNSA. The CDR3 is made up of 13 amino acids. DNA for the CDR3: TGTGCCAGCAGCTTGAGTAGCTTGGATACGCAGTATTTT. This gives the protein CASSLSSLDTQYF.

The sample holds many counts of this clonotype. The V and J genes are TRBV20-1 and TRBJ2-1; 8 nucleotides match TRBD1. The V gene end was trimmed by 5 bases and the J gene end by 8 bases; junction bases not matched to a gene: 14. Germline V gene sequence: CDR1 DFQATT, CDR2 SNEGSKA (reference sequence). There are 15 residues in the CDR3. The CDR3 protein is CSAPNRQGRGDEQFF. DNA of the CDR3: TGCAGTGCTCCCAATAGACAGGGGCGAGGTGATGAGCAGTTCTTC.

At least ten counts were recorded for this clonotype. CDR3 amino acids: CASSSGTSGSSRETQYF. The DNA of the CDR3 is TGTGCCAGCAGCTCGGGGACTAGCGGGAGTAGTAGGGAGACCCAGTACTTC. The rearrangement joins TRBV11-2 to TRBJ2-5; TRBD2 matches at 14 bases. From germline, CDR1 is SGHAT and CDR2 FQNNGV. The CDR3 totals 17 residues. The V segment lost 4 bases and the J segment 5 bases; nucleotides outside the gene matches: 9. The full variable domain, completed using reference TRBV11-2 and TRBJ2-5, is EAGVAQSPRYKIIEKRQSVAFWCNPISGHATLYWYQQILGQGPKLLIQFQNNGVVDDSQLPKDRFSAERLKGVDSTLKIQPAKLEDSAVYLCASSSGTSGSSRETQYFGPGTRLLVL.

This clonotype was detected ten times or more. The rearrangement links TRBV4-2 to TRBJ2-7, with TRBD2 as a possible D gene (6 bases). V was shortened by 1 base and J by 0 bases, with 13 bases between the two germline ends. The CDR3 extends over 16 amino acids. Germline CDR1 LGHNA, CDR2 YNFKEQ. This CDR3 is CASSQASGLHSYEQYF. CDR3 bases: TGTGCCAGCAGCCAAGCATCGGGACTCCACTCCTACGAGCAGTACTTC.

There are many counts of this clonotype. The chain is built from TRBV20-1 and TRBJ1-4; possible D gene TRBD1, 6 bases. Germline loops: CDR1 DFQATT, CDR2 SNEGSKA (reference sequence). CDR3 length equals 15 residues. The germline V and J ends were trimmed by 5 bases and 0 bases, with 13 bases remaining between them. The CDR3 DNA is TGCAGTGCTGGACAGCTGACAGCAACTAATGAAAAACTGTTTTTT. It encodes CSAGQLTATNEKLFF.

This clonotype appeared many times. The J gene is TRBJ2-1, the V gene TRBV7-2; TRBD2 matches at 11 bases. The CDR3 is made up of 16 amino acids. V dropped 6 bases and J dropped 7; count of bases not matched to a gene: 11. Germline assignment: CDR1 SGHTA and CDR2 FQGNSA. CDR3 sequence (DNA): TGTGCCAGCAGTCCCGGTGTAGCGGGGGGGGCTAATGAGCAGTTCTTC. It yields the protein CASSPGVAGGANEQFF.

The table lists this clonotype with many counts. This chain joins TRBV6-5 and TRBJ1-1; a possible D gene is TRBD1 (5 bases). Trimming stripped 2 bases from V and 5 bases from J, with 6 bases between. Per germline, CDR1 MNHEY and CDR2 SVGAGI. The CDR3 runs to 12 residues. The CDR3 reads CASSYKGTEAFF. In DNA, the CDR3 is TGTGCCAGCAGTTACAAGGGGACTGAAGCTTTCTTT.

This clonotype was counted at least ten times. The rearrangement uses TRBV6-1 and TRBJ1-2; 8 bases are shared with TRBD1. The V and J ends lost 5 bases and 4 bases, in that order; junction bases with no gene match: 12. Germline V lookup: CDR1 MNHNS, CDR2 SASEGT. This CDR3 has 16 residues. CDR3 bases: TGTGCCAGCAGTCGTACCCGTCCAGGGGGCAGCTATGGCTACACCTTC. Its translation: CASSRTRPGGSYGYTF.

This clonotype occurred many times. The chain has TRBV18 and TRBJ2-3, with D unclear. Germline V gives CDR1 KGHSH, CDR2 LQKENI. Trimming took 3 bases from V and 6 from J, leaving 7 bases between them. This CDR3 has 12 amino acids. CDR3 amino acids: CASSPRSDTQYF. The CDR3 nucleotides are TGTGCCAGCTCACCCAGGTCCGATACGCAGTATTTT.

Ten or more counts support this clonotype. The chain is built from TRBV20-1 and TRBJ1-2; D remains unclear. The CDR3 has 12 amino acids. Germline V gives CDR1 DFQATT, CDR2 SNEGSKA (reference sequence). V lost 4 bases to trimming and J lost 2 bases, with 8 bases between them. The CDR3: CSAIGQNYGYTF. Written as DNA, the CDR3 is TGCAGTGCTATTGGTCAGAACTATGGCTACACCTTC.

This clonotype was seen ten or more times. The chain couples TRBV19 to TRBJ2-1, with 14 bases fitting TRBD2. J was trimmed by 7 bases and V by 4 bases; bases with no gene match: 9. The CDR3 totals 17 residues. Looked up from germline, CDR1 is LNHDA and CDR2 is SQIVND (reference sequence). CDR3 loop: CASSRDQGTSGRNEQFF. The CDR3 DNA is TGTGCCAGTAGTAGGGACCAGGGGACTAGCGGGAGAAATGAGCAGTTCTTC.